A selection of T cell receptor beta chains follows, all from one sample in a study of blood T cell repertoires in COVID-19. Some clones are missing from TCRdb's copy, which holds only in-frame ones; the method was immunoSEQ multiplex PCR. Among some 230,000 clones listed, around 84% were seen once. The specimen was peripheral blood. These receptors were taken from a man aged 35 to 55 with acute or convalescent COVID-19. The CDR3 runs from the conserved cysteine through the conserved F or W. The order of the fields is clone size, V gene, D gene, J gene, CDR3 DNA, CDR3 protein. A D gene is named only where the DNA matches it firmly. Clone size is not always given. Where it is, it says once, few, many or a class for expanded clones.

NA,TRBV18,NA,TRBJ1-4,TGTGCCAGCTCACCGAATCTGGGGGCGACTAATGAAAAACTGTTTTTT,CASSPNLGATNEKLFF
NA,TRBV5-6,NA,TRBJ2-5,TGTGCCAGCAGAGAACAGCACCAAGAGACCCAGTACTTC,CASREQHQETQYF
NA,TRBV6-4,NA,TRBJ2-7,TGTGCCAGCAGTGAGCTTGGGGAGACCTACGAGCAGTACTTC,CASSELGETYEQYF
NA,TRBV3-1/TRBV3-2,NA,TRBJ2-3,TGTGCCAGCAGCTTTAACTCGGATACGCAGTATTTT,CASSFNSDTQYF
NA,TRBV7-9,NA,TRBJ1-6,TGTGCCAGCAGCTTCCCAGGGAATTCACCCCTCCACTTT,CASSFPGNSPLHF
NA,TRBV28,NA,TRBJ1-1,TGTGCCAGCAGTCCGGGTCGAGGCGGGACTGAAGCTTTCTTT,CASSPGRGGTEAFF
many,TRBV6-5,TRBD2,TRBJ2-5,TGTGCCAGCTCCCTACTAGCGGGGGGGCAAGAGACCCAGTACTTC,CASSLLAGGQETQYF
NA,TRBV11-2,NA,TRBJ1-5,TGTGCCAGCAGTCGGGGTTCGAGCAATCAGCCCCAGCATTTT,CASSRGSSNQPQHF
NA,TRBV10-3,TRBD1,TRBJ2-7,TGTGCCATCAGTGACCAGACAGGGGGATACGAGCAGTACTTC,CAISDQTGGYEQYF
NA,TRBV7-3,TRBD2,TRBJ2-6,TGTGCCAGCAGCATTCTAGCGGGGGGGCCCGGGGCCAACGTCCTGACTTTC,CASSILAGGPGANVLTF
few,TRBV2,TRBD1,TRBJ1-3,TGTGCCAGCAGCCAATTTCGACAGGGAGATAGAAACACCATATATTTT,CASSQFRQGDRNTIYF
many,TRBV2,NA,TRBJ2-7,TGTGCCAGCAGTGAGAGGGCCGGGACAATGGCCTACGAGCAGTACTTC,CASSERAGTMAYEQYF
NA,TRBV7-8,TRBD1,TRBJ2-7,TGTGCCAGCACCCCCGGACAGGGGGCCAGGTACGAGCAGTACTTC,CASTPGQGARYEQYF
NA,TRBV3-1/TRBV3-2,NA,TRBJ1-1,TGTGCCAGCAGCCGGGGGGTGTGGAACACTGAAGCTTTCTTT,CASSRGVWNTEAFF
NA,TRBV7-8,TRBD1,TRBJ1-2,TGTGCCAGCAGCCCTGGACAGGGGGCGGTGGAGGGCTACACCTTC,CASSPGQGAVEGYTF
NA,TRBV9,NA,TRBJ2-1,TGTGCCAGCAGCGTAGCGGGGGTAAACTACAATGAGCAGTTCTTC,CASSVAGVNYNEQFF
NA,TRBV7-3,NA,TRBJ2-1,TGTGCCAGCAGCTTAAATGGAGGGAGCTCCTACAATGAGCAGTTCTTC,CASSLNGGSSYNEQFF
NA,TRBV5-1,TRBD1,TRBJ1-4,TGCGCCAGCAGCCCGACAGGACAGGGGTCTAATGAAAAACTGTTTTTT,CASSPTGQGSNEKLFF
once,TRBV3-1/TRBV3-2,NA,TRBJ2-7,TGTGCCAGCAGCCCCGGGCGATCGGGGGAGCAGTACTTC,CASSPGRSGEQYF
NA,TRBV5-1,TRBD1,TRBJ2-1,TGCGCCAGCAGCGGTGGGGACAGCCTCAATGAGCAGTTCTTC,CASSGGDSLNEQFF
NA,TRBV13,TRBD1,TRBJ1-2,TGTGCCAGCAGCTTAACCGGGACAGGGGGCAGGACTGGCTACACCTTC,CASSLTGTGGRTGYTF
NA,TRBV7-9,NA,TRBJ1-1,TGTGCCAGCAGCTTACAGGGGTTTAACCCTGAAGCTTTCTTT,CASSLQGFNPEAFF
NA,TRBV6-5,NA,TRBJ2-1,TGTGCCACCACCCGGGGGGCGAGTTACAATGAGCAGTTCTTC,CATTRGASYNEQFF
NA,TRBV24-1,TRBD1,TRBJ2-1,TGTGCCACCAGTGACAAGCCCGGGACAGGGGCCGCTTACTACAATGAGCAGTTCTTC,CATSDKPGTGAAYYNEQFF
NA,TRBV5-1,NA,TRBJ1-6,TGCGCCAGCAGCTTGGACAGTTTGGTATCACCCCTCCACTTT,CASSLDSLVSPLHF
NA,TRBV11-2,NA,TRBJ2-4,TGTGCCAGCAGCTTAGGGACAGCAACCCCCATTCAGTACTTC,CASSLGTATPIQYF
NA,TRBV7-3,NA,TRBJ2-1,TGTGCCAGCAGCTTAAGTCCGGGTCACGGTGAGCAGTTCTTC,CASSLSPGHGEQFF
NA,TRBV27,TRBD1,TRBJ1-1,TGTGCCAGCAGTTTAACAGGGGCAAATCTAAACACTGAAGCTTTCTTT,CASSLTGANLNTEAFF
NA,TRBV5-1,TRBD1,TRBJ2-1,TGCGCCAGCAGCCTCGGGACAGGGTCCTACAATGAGCAGTTCTTC,CASSLGTGSYNEQFF
NA,TRBV4-2,TRBD1,TRBJ1-2,TGTGCCAGCAGCCAAGATCCCCCGGGACAGCGATATGGCTACACCTTC,CASSQDPPGQRYGYTF
NA,TRBV5-1,TRBD1,TRBJ1-2,TGCGCCAGCAGCTTGGACAGGGGTTATGGCTACACCTTC,CASSLDRGYGYTF
NA,TRBV2,NA,TRBJ1-5,TGTGCCAGCAGTGAGGGGGGGGCTGGACAGCCCCAGCATTTT,CASSEGGAGQPQHF
NA,TRBV19,NA,TRBJ1-1,TGTGCCAGTAGTTCCCCCGCGGGGAACACTGAAGCTTTCTTT,CASSSPAGNTEAFF
NA,TRBV5-1,TRBD1,TRBJ1-2,TGCGCCAGCAGCTCCACAGGGGGCAATAACTATGGCTACACCTTC,CASSSTGGNNYGYTF
few,TRBV18,NA,TRBJ1-3,TGTGCCAGCTCACCACTTTCTCAGGGGTTTGGAAACACCATATATTTT,CASSPLSQGFGNTIYF
NA,TRBV14,TRBD2,TRBJ2-3,TGTGCCAGCAGCCTTAGCGGGAACACAGATACGCAGTATTTT,CASSLSGNTDTQYF
NA,TRBV14,NA,TRBJ1-4,TGTGCCAGCAGCCAAAACAGGGTTGGTGAAAAACTGTTTTTT,CASSQNRVGEKLFF
NA,TRBV6-5,NA,TRBJ1-1,TGTGCCAGCAGAAACCAGGGGAACACTGAAGCTTTCTTT,CASRNQGNTEAFF
NA,TRBV24-1,NA,TRBJ2-3,TGTGCCACCAGTGACTCAGGGATAGATACGCAGTATTTT,CATSDSGIDTQYF
many,TRBV27,TRBD1,TRBJ1-2,TGTGCCAGCAGTCTCAGGGGGGACAGGAACTATGGCTACACCTTC,CASSLRGDRNYGYTF
NA,TRBV3-1/TRBV3-2,TRBD1,TRBJ1-1,TGTGCCAGCAGAACGACAGGGACGAACACTGAAGCTTTCTTT,CASRTTGTNTEAFF
NA,TRBV7-9,NA,TRBJ1-1,TGTGCCAGCACCCATGCGACAGGAATACTACCAATGAACACTGAAGCTTTCTTT,CASTHATGILPMNTEAFF
NA,TRBV10-3,NA,TRBJ1-5,TGTGCCATCAGTGAATCACAGGGAAATCAGCCCCAGCATTTT,CAISESQGNQPQHF
NA,TRBV4-1,NA,TRBJ1-5,TGCGCCAGCAGCCAAGATAGGGGAGGGAGCAATCAGCCCCAGCATTTT,CASSQDRGGSNQPQHF
NA,TRBV5-1,NA,TRBJ1-6,TGCGCCAGCAGCTTGGATGGGTGGGGGGTGCAGTCACCCCTCCACTTT,CASSLDGWGVQSPLHF
NA,TRBV6-5,TRBD1,TRBJ1-2,TGTGCCAGCAGGGGGACAGGGGGCGCCGACTATGGCTACACCTTC,CASRGTGGADYGYTF
NA,TRBV24-1,TRBD1,TRBJ2-5,TGTGCCACCAGTGATCCTAGGGACAGAAGACTCCAAGAGACCCAGTACTTC,CATSDPRDRRLQETQYF
NA,TRBV25-1,TRBD1,TRBJ1-2,TGTGCCAGCAGTGAATTAACTCCGGGACAGGGTGTGAGAGGCTACACCTTC,CASSELTPGQGVRGYTF